Presented here are 11 T cell receptor beta chains from one specimen sequenced in a study of blood T cell repertoires in COVID-19. Profiling relied on immunoSEQ multiplex PCR, and the TCRdb table lists in-frame clones only, not all of them. The sample consists of about 480,000 clones, roughly 90% of them appearing once. Sequenced: PBMCs or T cells enriched from blood (not recorded which). These receptors all come from a woman in her 40s who had recovered from COVID-19.

CDR3 DNA: TGTGCCAGTAGTATTGCCAGGGGTGGCGGGGAGCTGTTTTTT. It translates to CASSIARGGGELFF. The rearrangement links TRBV19 to TRBJ2-2; tentative D call: TRBD1 (6 bases). Germline CDR1 is LNHDA and CDR2 is SQIVND (reference sequence). Trimming cost V 3 bases and J 7 bases, with 12 bases left between them. The CDR3 has 14 residues.

This clone occurred once. V and J are TRBV10-3 and TRBJ2-5; 11 bases fit TRBD1. V dropped 4 bases and J dropped 2; count of bases not matched to a gene: 12. Germline V gene data show CDR1 as ENHRY and CDR2 as SYGVKD. CDR3 size: 18 residues. The CDR3 DNA follows: TGTGCCATCAGTGTATTTTCAACTTGGGACAGGGGGCAAGAGACCCAGTACTTC. It codes for CAISVFSTWDRGQETQYF.

The chain joins TRBV4-3 to TRBJ1-2; 7 bases line up with TRBD1. The CDR3 sequence is 15 residues long. The germline V gene has CDR1 LGHNA and CDR2 YSLEER. Trimming cost V 4 bases and J 3 bases; bases outside gene matches: 8. CDR3 nucleotides: TGCGCCAGCAGCCGATCCGACAGGGCAGACTATGGCTACACCTTC. Residues: CASSRSDRADYGYTF.

V is TRBV2 and J is TRBJ1-1; D remains unclear. This CDR3 contains 13 residues. Germline V gives CDR1 SNHLY, CDR2 FYNNEI. Trimming left V 6 bases short and J 0 bases short, with 8 bases between. CDR3 sequence reads: CASSGILNTEAFF. CDR3 nucleotides: TGTGCCAGCAGCGGGATTCTGAACACTGAAGCTTTCTTT. The full variable domain, completed using reference TRBV2 and TRBJ1-1, is EPEVTQTPSHQVTQMGQEVILRCVPISNHLYFYWYRQILGQKVEFLVSFYNNEISEKSEIFDDQFSVERPDGSNFTLKIRSTKLEDSAMYFCASSGILNTEAFFGQGTRLTVV.

This clone was found a few times. This chain links TRBV5-4 with TRBJ1-1; perhaps TRBD1 as D (6 bases). This CDR3 is built from 15 residues. Trimming removed 0 bases at V and 5 bases at J, with 14 bases between. The germline V gene has CDR1 SGHNT and CDR2 YYREEE (reference sequence). DNA for the CDR3: TGTGCCAGCAGCTTGGAGGGCAGGGGAGGGACTGAAGCTTTCTTT. It is translated as CASSLEGRGGTEAFF. Full variable domain (remainder filled in from reference TRBV5-4 and TRBJ1-1): ETGVTQSPTHLIKTRGQQVTLRCSSQSGHNTVSWYQQALGQGPQFIFQYYREEENGRGNFPPRFSGLQFPNYSSELNVNALELDDSALYLCASSLEGRGGTEAFFGQGTRLTVV.

This clone was counted only a few times. The chain joins TRBV11-3 to TRBJ2-2; 7 nucleotides line up with TRBD1. The length of the CDR3 is 15 residues. Germline-derived CDR1 and CDR2 are SGHNT and YENEEA. With V trimmed by 5 bases and J by 7 bases, 10 bases remained unmatched. The CDR3 bases are TGTGCCAGCAGCACTTCGACAGGGTGGGGCGGGGAGCTGTTTTTT. It encodes CASSTSTGWGGELFF. Together with reference TRBV11-3 and TRBJ2-2, the CDR3 gives the full variable domain: EAGVVQSPRYKIIEKKQPVAFWCNPISGHNTLYWYLQNLGQGPELLIRYENEEAVDDSQLPKDRFSAERLKGVDSTLKIQPAELGDSAVYLCASSTSTGWGGELFFGEGSRLTVL.

V usage is TRBV10-1 and J usage is TRBJ2-1; 7 bases agree with TRBD2. CDR3 length: 17 residues. Germline loops: CDR1 WNHNN, CDR2 SYGVQD (reference sequence). Trimming removed 3 bases from V and 5 bases from J; junction bases left unmatched: 13. The CDR3 loop reads CASSDIPGQRGNNEQFF. CDR3 DNA: TGCGCCAGCAGTGATATACCAGGCCAGCGGGGAAACAATGAGCAGTTCTTC.

V is TRBV6-2 or TRBV6-3 and J is TRBJ2-2, with 14 bases fitting TRBD2. Trimming took 6 bases from V and 5 from J; bases not matched to a gene: 5. CDR3 length: 16 amino acids. Germline-derived CDR1 and CDR2 are MNHEY and SVGEGT. The DNA for the CDR3 is TGTGCCAGCAGCCACCGACTAGCGGGAGGGACCGGGGAGCTGTTTTTT. Amino acids: CASSHRLAGGTGELFF.

The chain carries TRBV27 and TRBJ2-2; tentative D call: TRBD2 (6 bases). The V gene's germline CDR1 is MNHEY and CDR2 SMNVEV (reference sequence). The length of the CDR3 is 14 residues. Trimming cost V 6 bases and J 7 bases, with 15 bases left between them. The CDR3 loop reads CASRRRGAGGELFF. The CDR3 bases are TGTGCCAGCAGGAGGAGGGGCGCCGGCGGGGAGCTGTTTTTT.

CDR3: CASSVQMGQAITDTQYF. The CDR3 DNA sequence: TGTGCCAGCAGTGTGCAGATGGGACAGGCAATCACAGATACGCAGTATTTT. V and J are TRBV27 and TRBJ2-3, with 8 bases that match TRBD1. Trimming at V came to 5 bases and at J to 2 bases, leaving 12 bases not matched to a gene. Germline CDR1 reads MNHEY; CDR2 reads SMNVEV (reference sequence). This CDR3 has 17 amino acids.

The chain has TRBV2 and TRBJ1-2; 8 bases fit TRBD1. This CDR3 region has 14 residues. V trimming: 5 bases; J trimming: 4 bases; junction bases outside the gene matches: 6. CDR1 is SNHLY, CDR2 FYNNEI, per germline. The CDR3 region is CASSTDRVGYGYTF. In DNA form, the CDR3 reads TGTGCCAGCAGTACGGACAGGGTTGGCTATGGCTACACCTTC. Supplemented by reference TRBV2 and TRBJ1-2, the full variable domain reads EPEVTQTPSHQVTQMGQEVILRCVPISNHLYFYWYRQILGQKVEFLVSFYNNEISEKSEIFDDQFSVERPDGSNFTLKIRSTKLEDSAMYFCASSTDRVGYGYTFGSGTRLTVV.